The T cell receptor (beta chain) under discussion was sequenced for a study of T cell responses to AZD1222 COVID-19 vaccine. Study findings and constraints: Spike-spanning, vaccine-associated CD4 TCRs were dominant at 160-218 and 743-854. Baseline serology detected seropositivity in only 5 or 6 AZD1222 recipients.

This table comes from immunoSEQ multiplex PCR, and its TCRdb copy is limited to in-frame clones, with some not included. Of tens of thousands of clones in the sample, about 89% were seen once. The CDR3 loop spans 13 amino acids. Trimming shortened V by 3 bases and J by 5 bases, and 10 bases separated the two germline ends. Looked up from germline, CDR1 is MNHEY and CDR2 is SMNVEV (reference sequence). Comment on this clone: Its specificity is unknown.

The input for sequencing was peripheral blood, taken 28 days after the second AZD1222 dose. This sequence joins TRBV27 and TRBJ2-5, with D hard to call. The TCR was taken from an adult who received the AZD1222 COVID-19 vaccine. CDR3 bases: TGTGCCAGCAGTTTCAGCGAGCGCGAGACCCAGTACTTC. This encodes CASSFSERETQYF.